A selection of T cell receptor beta chains follows, all from one sample in a study of T-cell reconstitution after alpha-beta-depleted transplantation in children. MiXCR was run by TCRdb on the PCR reads, yielding one entry per CDR3 protein. The sample contains about 870,000 distinct CDR3 sequences, 15% to 20% of which appear only once. The input for sequencing was PBMCs, mostly from graft donor cells, taken 360 days after TCRalphabeta/CD19-depleted stem cell transplant. The receptors originated from a male patient under 18 who had a stem cell transplant for acute lymphoblastic leukemia, so the T cells may come from the graft donor. Each CDR3 is given with its conserved first and last residue. A D gene is named only where the DNA matches it firmly. Rows give clone size only sometimes, using once, few, many, or a class for an expanded clone.

CDR3nt	CDR3aa	abundance	d_gene	v_gene	j_gene
TGTGCCAGCATCGTAGGCGAGACTAGCGGGGCGTGGGAGCAGTACTTC	CASIVGETSGAWEQYF	few	TRBD2	TRBV9	TRBJ2-7
TGTGCCAGCAGCCAAGATGCTATCACAGATACGCAGTATTTT	CASSQDAITDTQYF	few	NA	TRBV4-2	TRBJ2-3
TGCGCCAGCAGCCCCTTCACGGACAGTCACTACGAGCAGTACTTC	CASSPFTDSHYEQYF	NA	NA	TRBV5-1	TRBJ2-7
TGTGCCAGCAGTTTAAGGTCCGACTATTATGGCTACACCTTC	CASSLRSDYYGYTF	few	NA	TRBV12-3/TRBV12-4	TRBJ1-2
TGTGCCAGCTCACCATATATCGGCTACCCCTTGGGGGAGCAGTACTTC	CASSPYIGYPLGEQYF	NA	NA	TRBV18	TRBJ2-7
TGTGCCAGCAGCTTATTGTTCCCTCCAACCCACGAGCAGTACTTC	CASSLLFPPTHEQYF	NA	NA	TRBV7-6	TRBJ2-7
TGTGCCAGCAATCCGGCGGTCAGGCCGGAGACCCAGTACTTC	CASNPAVRPETQYF	once	NA	TRBV12-3/TRBV12-4	TRBJ2-5
TGCAGTGCTAGAGATTTGTTAGACGAGCAGTACTTC	CSARDLLDEQYF	NA	NA	TRBV20-1	TRBJ2-7
TGTGCCAGCAGGAGGACGGGGAGGACCTACGAGCAGTACTTC	CASRRTGRTYEQYF	many	NA	TRBV27	TRBJ2-7
TGTGCCAGCAGCCAAGACGGACGGGATGGAGAGACCCAGTACTTC	CASSQDGRDGETQYF	few	NA	TRBV3-1	TRBJ2-5
TGCAGTGCTAGCCCGACCTCTCTAACCTCTGGAAACACCATATATTTT	CSASPTSLTSGNTIYF	NA	NA	TRBV20-1	TRBJ1-3
TGTGCCACCAGCCCCCACCCCGGGGAGCTGTTTTTT	CATSPHPGELFF	NA	NA	TRBV15	TRBJ2-2
TGCGCCAGCAGGAAGACAGGGGGTTGGGAAAAACTGTTTTTT	CASRKTGGWEKLFF	few	TRBD1	TRBV5-1	TRBJ1-4
TGCGCCAGCAGCCCACGACAGGTCCAAGAGACCCAGTACTTC	CASSPRQVQETQYF	many	NA	TRBV4-1	TRBJ2-5
TGCGCCAGCAGCTTGCGTGCGGGAGTTGAGGGCGAGCAGTACTTC	CASSLRAGVEGEQYF	NA	TRBD2	TRBV5-1	TRBJ2-7
TGTGCCAGCATCCCCGGGGGGGTTGAAGCTTTCTTT	CASIPGGVEAFF	NA	NA	TRBV7-9	TRBJ1-1
TGTGCCAGCAGCCAAGAATGGGGGGAGCAGTACTTC	CASSQEWGEQYF	many	NA	TRBV4-2	TRBJ2-7
TGTGCCAGCAGTTACAGAACTCAGGATAGGACTGAAGCTTTCTTT	CASSYRTQDRTEAFF	many	NA	TRBV12-3/TRBV12-4	TRBJ1-1
TGTGCCAGCAGCCAAGATGGCCTAGGAGACGAGCAGTACTTC	CASSQDGLGDEQYF	many	NA	TRBV14	TRBJ2-7
TGCAGTGCGCGGCAGTCTAATGAAAAACTGTTTTTT	CSARQSNEKLFF	NA	NA	TRBV20-1	TRBJ1-4
TGTGCCAGCTTAAACAGGGAGGGTAGGAACGAGCAGTACTTC	CASLNREGRNEQYF	many	NA	TRBV18	TRBJ2-7
TGCAGCGTTGTTACGGGACAGGGGTCCTACGAGCAGTACTTC	CSVVTGQGSYEQYF	many	TRBD1	TRBV29-1	TRBJ2-7
TGCGCCAGCAGCTTGGAGTTTGGCGAACTCAATGAGCAGTTCTTC	CASSLEFGELNEQFF	few	NA	TRBV5-1	TRBJ2-1
TGTGCCAGCAGCCACGGAACGAATTCACCCCTCCACTTT	CASSHGTNSPLHF	NA	NA	TRBV4-2	TRBJ1-6
TGCAGCGTTGCCCTCTCGGGGAGGTACAATGAGCAGTTCTTC	CSVALSGRYNEQFF	many	NA	TRBV29-1	TRBJ2-1
TGTGCCAGCACCATCGGGACTAGCTGGAAGAATGAGCAGTTCTTC	CASTIGTSWKNEQFF	many	TRBD2	TRBV7-2	TRBJ2-1
TGCAGCGTTGACCTGGGACTATCAAGGGGTCCCCCCTACGAGCAGTACTTC	CSVDLGLSRGPPYEQYF	NA	TRBD2	TRBV29-1	TRBJ2-7